The clone carrying this TCR beta chain was detected a few times. The antigen is unknown. The data were taken from a study of long-term antiretroviral therapy in people with HIV. Findings of the study overall: The study collected no data on ART adherence, viral resistance or therapy changes.

The immunoSEQ assay was v3.0, run at survey level. TCRdb keeps only in-frame clones here, not all; method: immunoSEQ multiplex PCR. The top ten hold 9.2% of the sample, which has about 20,000 clones, about nine tenths seen once. Germline CDR1 reads SGHRS; CDR2 reads YFSETQ. CDR3 length: 14 amino acids. Trimming left V 3 bases short and J 3 bases short, with 13 bases between. The clonotype originates from a woman aged 25-40 years with HIV. The rearrangement joins TRBV5-1 to TRBJ2-7, with a tentative D call TRBD2 (5 bases). Source: unsorted PBMCs, taken 4.4 years before starting antiretroviral therapy. The CDR3: CASSSTYGDYEQYF. As DNA, the CDR3 is TGCGCCAGCAGCTCCACCTACGGGGACTACGAGCAGTACTTC. The full variable domain, in which reference TRBV5-1 and TRBJ2-7 provide the parts outside the CDR3, is KAGVTQTPRYLIKTRGQQVTLSCSPISGHRSVSWYQQTPGQGLQFLFEYFSETQRNKGNFPGRFSGRQFSNSRSEMNVSTLELGDSALYLCASSSTYGDYEQYFGPGTRLTVT.